This T cell receptor beta chain is drawn from a study of cytomegalovirus exposure and HLA in healthy donors. Whole-study findings and limits: Upon later analysis, HLA-associated TCR beta chains proved more clonally expanded than other, equally common chains. The study put 150 to 200 TCR beta chains on its list as cytomegalovirus-associated. Accurate prediction of most subjects' HLA-A and HLA-B alleles from TCR beta sequences was reported. Presence/absence analyses assumed roughly uniform sequencing depth across donors.

As to this clone: Its antigen is not identified.

CDR3 length equals 14 residues. Germline CDR1 is SNHLY and CDR2 is FYNNEI. Trimming removed 8 bases at V and 4 bases at J, with 17 bases between. Researchers ran the PCR with 60 Vbeta and 13 Jbeta primers. The assay was immunoSEQ multiplex PCR, and TCRdb's table has in-frame clones only and misses some. Counted here are around 130,000 clones, almost 85% occurring once; the ten biggest clones make up 1.5%. This sequence was found in a woman under 30 in good health and CMV-seronegative. Sequenced material: PBMCs. The V and J genes are TRBV2 and TRBJ1-1, with a weak D call TRBD1 (5 bases). The CDR3 region has the DNA TGTGCCAGCCGTAGGGGACGGGGAGGCACTGAAGCTTTCTTT. It is translated as CASRRGRGGTEAFF.